The 5 T cell receptor beta chains in this list originate from one sample, sequenced in a study of cytomegalovirus exposure and HLA in healthy donors listed by TCRdb under 2017. Libraries were made using the immunoSEQ multiplex PCR assay. For the multiplex PCR, a mixture combining 60 forward primers for TCR Vbeta segments and 13 reverse primers for TCR Jbeta segments was used. TCRdb retrieved this table from immuneACCESS and kept in-frame rearrangements only. Not all clones are present; in checked studies, unresolved V genes account for under half, and no reason is known for the remainder. The sample yields 95,000 to 150,000 clones; about 70% were counted once. Approximately 13% of the sample goes to the ten largest clones. Material for sequencing was PBMCs. The receptors originated from a woman in her fifties or sixties in good health and CMV-seropositive.

This clone turned up a few times. The chain combines TRBV7-2 with TRBJ1-4, with 10 bases matching TRBD1. V gave up 4 bases and J gave up 6 bases; unmatched junction bases: 5. The CDR3 spans 15 residues. Germline-derived CDR1 and CDR2 are SGHTA and FQGNSA. The CDR3 nucleotides read TGTGCCAGCAGCTCAGACAGGGGGCGGTATGAAAAACTGTTTTTT. Amino acids: CASSSDRGRYEKLFF.

V is TRBV5-1 and J is TRBJ2-1; 7 bases match TRBD2. After removal of 1 base from V and 4 bases from J, the junction contained 11 bases not matched to a gene. Germline lookup yields CDR1 SGHRS and CDR2 YFSETQ. The CDR3 runs 17 residues. CDR3 sequence (DNA): TGCGCCAGCAGCTTGTGGGGGGGGGACTCCGGGTACAATGAGCAGTTCTTC. It codes for CASSLWGGDSGYNEQFF.

The chain carries TRBV9 and TRBJ2-7; 14 nucleotides agree with TRBD2. Germline V lookup: CDR1 SGDLS, CDR2 YYNGEE. Trimming at V came to 3 bases and at J to 6 bases, leaving 8 bases not matched to a gene. The CDR3 sequence is 16 residues long. CDR3 region: CASSGGGTSGSCEQYF. For the CDR3, the DNA is TGTGCCAGCAGCGGGGGGGGGACTAGCGGGAGTTGCGAGCAGTACTTC.

V is TRBV19 and J is TRBJ1-1, with 9 bases fitting TRBD1. CDR3 length: 14 amino acids. Looked up from germline, CDR1 is LNHDA and CDR2 is SQIVND (reference sequence). J was trimmed by 5 bases and V by 1 base; bases with no gene match: 2. The CDR3 DNA reads as TGTGCCAGTAGTATAGCGGGGACAGGGACTGAAGCTTTCTTT. This codes for CASSIAGTGTEAFF.

The chain joins TRBV7-9 to TRBJ2-1; D is perhaps TRBD1 (5 bases). The germline V and J ends were trimmed by 5 bases and 13 bases, with 24 bases remaining between them. The CDR3 length is 15 residues. CDR1 and CDR2 (germline): SEHNR, FQNEAQ (reference sequence). The CDR3 sequence is CASSPNVFATEKQFF. The CDR3 coding sequence is TGTGCCAGCAGCCCAAACGTATTCGCGACAGAGAAACAGTTCTTC.